This record looks at one T cell receptor beta chain sequence and its context. Its antigen is currently unknown. The method was immunoSEQ multiplex PCR; TCRdb's version includes in-frame clones alone and lacks a portion of them. Among roughly 130,000 clones, over 75% were seen once, and the ten largest hold approximately 7%. This entry is derived from a study of T cell responses to AZD1222 COVID-19 vaccine. Regarding the study as a whole: Samples come after the peak T cell response, not at day 14. In the spike-specific TCR repertoire, nearly half reportedly target unmutated variant regions.

Germline values: CDR1 MNHEY, CDR2 SMNVEV (reference sequence). The CDR3 has 14 amino acids. V lost 8 bases to trimming and J lost 3 bases; unmatched junction nucleotides: 8. The chain links TRBV27 to TRBJ2-7; 9 bases agree with TRBD2. This clonotype was obtained from an adult in good health. The sequencing here drew on peripheral blood, taken on day 0 of AZD1222 vaccination. CDR3: CASRYSGGFYEQYF. The CDR3 bases are TGTGCCAGCCGCTACAGCGGGGGGTTCTACGAGCAGTACTTC.